This TCR beta chain stems from a study of blood T cell repertoires in COVID-19. The protocol was immunoSEQ multiplex PCR, while the TCRdb copy is restricted to in-frame clones and leaves out a portion. This sample has approximately 140,000 clones, with around three quarters found just once. V was clipped by 6 bases and J by 2 bases; unmatched bases: 12. The CDR3 runs 16 residues. Germline lookup yields CDR1 MNHEY and CDR2 SVGEGT. V usage is TRBV6-2 or TRBV6-3 and J usage is TRBJ1-1; TRBD1 aligns across 7 bases. The sequence derives from a man between 60 and 75 years old with acute or convalescent COVID-19. Sequencing input: peripheral blood. The CDR3 spells CASSLQTGTANTEAFF. In DNA form, the CDR3 reads TGTGCCAGCAGCCTGCAAACCGGGACAGCAAACACTGAAGCTTTCTTT.